This entry concerns a single T cell receptor beta chain. Its matching antigen is unknown. Indicated time point: after neoadjuvant nivolumab, at surgical resection. Stage II-IVA oral cavity squamous cell carcinoma was new and untreated by systemic or radiation therapy. V lost 0 bases and J 2 bases, leaving 13 bases between the germline ends. The CDR3 is 16 amino acids. Germline values: CDR1 ENHRY, CDR2 SYGVKD. The data are from a study of neoadjuvant anti-PD-1 for oral cavity cancer. Study details: Patients without progression received a fourth nivolumab dose around day 43, then surgical resection on days 50-56. Study-level results: Post-treatment tumors with larger preexisting clones showed more shrinkage.

Some clones are missing from TCRdb's copy, which holds only in-frame ones; the method was immunoSEQ multiplex PCR. Of 20,000 to 25,000 clones in the sample, under 45% are singletons; the top ten hold about two fifths. The chain is built from TRBV10-3 and TRBJ2-5; D is perhaps TRBD2 (5 bases). This receptor was taken from a person between 40 and 85 years old with oral cavity squamous cell carcinoma. This material consisted of tumor tissue, taken after nivolumab (anti-PD-1) treatment. The CDR3 DNA follows: TGTGCCATCAGTGAGTCGATATCAGGAGGTCAAGAGACCCAGTACTTC. Protein: CAISESISGGQETQYF.